What follows are 31 T cell receptor beta chains derived from one specimen sequenced in a study of blood T cell repertoires in COVID-19. Assay used: immunoSEQ multiplex PCR; TCRdb lists only in-frame clones, some missing. This sample carries hundreds of thousands of clones, 65% to 90% of them seen once, and the ten largest clones take approximately 7.5%. Sequences were obtained from peripheral blood. The receptors shown here come from a human donor in a cohort sampled during active COVID-19.

V and J are TRBV5-4 and TRBJ2-4; 7 positions agree with TRBD2. The CDR3 spans 16 residues. Germline CDR1 and CDR2: SGHNT and YYREEE (reference sequence). The V and J ends lost 0 bases and 1 base, in that order; junction bases with no gene match: 4. The CDR3 sequence is CASSLGPGGAKNIQYF. Here the CDR3 DNA reads TGTGCCAGCAGCTTGGGTCCCGGGGGGGCCAAAAACATTCAGTACTTC.

The chain carries TRBV19 and TRBJ2-1, with 9 nucleotides matching TRBD1. Looked up from germline, CDR1 is LNHDA and CDR2 is SQIVND (reference sequence). This CDR3 is 15 amino acids long. V trimming: 1 base; J trimming: 4 bases; junction bases outside the gene matches: 2. CDR3 nucleotide sequence: TGTGCCAGTAGTATAGGTGGACAGGGGTACAATGAGCAGTTCTTC. Protein sequence: CASSIGGQGYNEQFF.

This clone has a single count. The rearrangement links TRBV14 to TRBJ1-1, with D possibly matching TRBD1 (6 bases). The CDR3 loop spans 17 amino acids. Trimming left V 6 bases short and J 4 bases short, with 24 bases between. In germline, CDR1 is SGHDN, CDR2 FVKESK. This chain's CDR3 is CASSLGLDRQWSTEAFF. The CDR3 DNA reads TGTGCCAGCAGTCTTGGGTTGGACAGACAGTGGAGCACTGAAGCTTTCTTT.

For this clone: The sample holds other DNA sequences that translate to the same CDR3. This rearrangement joins TRBV27 to TRBJ2-1, with 7 nucleotides matching TRBD2. There are 12 residues in the CDR3. V lost 4 bases, J lost 7 bases, and 1 base stayed unmatched. Germline CDR1 is MNHEY and CDR2 is SMNVEV (reference sequence). The CDR3 sequence: CASSSGGNEQFF. In nucleotides, the CDR3 is TGTGCCAGCAGTTCCGGGGGGAATGAGCAGTTCTTC.

The genes are TRBV7-6 and TRBJ2-5; maybe TRBD1 (6 bases). From germline, CDR1 is SGHVS and CDR2 FNYEAQ. Trimming shortened V by 5 bases and J by 4 bases, and 17 bases separated the two germline ends. This CDR3 contains 15 residues. CDR3 coding DNA: TGTGCCAGCAGCCCTATATCTACAGGGACAGAGACCCAGTACTTC. This codes for CASSPISTGTETQYF.

The chain carries TRBV5-8 and TRBJ2-2; TRBD1 matches 8 bases. V was clipped by 7 bases and J by 7 bases; unmatched bases: 18. Germline V CDR1 and CDR2: SGHTS, YDEGEE. This CDR3 spans 17 amino acids. The CDR3 DNA reads as TGTGCCAGCTCCGGGAGACCGGGGACAGGTTTCGTCGGGGAGCTGTTTTTT. Protein: CASSGRPGTGFVGELFF.

The chain uses TRBV2 and TRBJ1-4, with D possibly being TRBD1 (6 bases). V lost 6 bases and J 0 bases, leaving 14 bases between the germline ends. The V gene's germline CDR1 is SNHLY and CDR2 FYNNEI. This CDR3 contains 16 residues. The CDR3 nucleotides read TGTGCCAGCAGCTCTCAACAGGGAACAACTAATGAAAAACTGTTTTTT. Its translation is CASSSQQGTTNEKLFF.

The chain combines TRBV6-5 with TRBJ2-2; D remains ambiguous. V gave up 6 bases and J gave up 3 bases, with 14 bases separating them. CDR1 MNHEY and CDR2 SVGAGI come from the germline V gene. The CDR3 totals 15 residues. The CDR3 spells CASRHTEQYTGELFF. CDR3 nucleotide sequence: TGTGCCAGCAGACATACCGAACAGTACACCGGGGAGCTGTTTTTT.

This clone was seen just once. This chain uses TRBV19 with TRBJ2-7; 13 positions match TRBD2. The CDR3 sequence is 15 residues long. The germline gives CDR1 LNHDA, CDR2 SQIVND (reference sequence). J gave up 2 bases and V 4 bases, and 2 bases lay outside the gene matches. The CDR3 spells CASSTLAGGTYEQYF. The DNA for the CDR3 is TGTGCCAGTAGTACACTAGCGGGGGGGACCTACGAGCAGTACTTC. Using reference TRBV19 and TRBJ2-7 for the parts outside the CDR3, the full variable domain is DGGITQSPKYLFRKEGQNVTLSCEQNLNHDAMYWYRQDPGQGLRLIYYSQIVNDFQKGDIAEGYSVSREKKESFPLTVTSAQKNPTAFYLCASSTLAGGTYEQYFGPGTRLTVT.

To note about this clone: The same CDR3 can be traced to other DNA sequences in this sample. V usage is TRBV18 and J usage is TRBJ1-1, with 7 bases lining up with TRBD1. The ends lost 2 bases at V and 2 bases at J; junction bases unmatched: 2. CDR1 is KGHSH, CDR2 LQKENI, per germline. This CDR3 region has 14 residues. CDR3 nucleotide sequence: TGTGCCAGCTCACCAGGACAGGTAAACACTGAAGCTTTCTTT. Translation: CASSPGQVNTEAFF.

The chain uses TRBV7-3 and TRBJ1-1; the match to TRBD1 covers 8 bases. CDR3 length: 12 residues. Per the germline V gene, CDR1 is SGHTA and CDR2 is FQGTGA. V was pared by 5 bases and J by 8 bases, with 4 bases of the junction left unmatched. The CDR3 coding sequence is TGTGCCAGCAGCACCGACAGGGGAGAAGCTTTCTTT. Encoded protein: CASSTDRGEAFF.

The chain carries TRBV6-5 and TRBJ2-1; D may be TRBD1 (5 bases). The V gene's germline CDR1 is MNHEY and CDR2 SVGAGI. Trimming pared 4 bases from V and 4 bases from J, leaving 8 bases between. The CDR3 length is 13 residues. This chain's CDR3 is CASSLRQYNEQFF. Here the CDR3 DNA reads TGTGCCAGCAGTTTACGACAGTACAATGAGCAGTTCTTC.

The chain employs TRBV10-3 and TRBJ2-3, with 8 bases aligning to TRBD2. The CDR3 has 15 residues. The trim removed 6 bases at V and 5 bases at J, leaving 10 bases unmatched. CDR1 is ENHRY, CDR2 SYGVKD, per germline. The CDR3 reads CAISPGGALGDTQYF. CDR3 coding DNA: TGTGCCATCAGCCCCGGGGGGGCCTTGGGAGATACGCAGTATTTT.

Concerning this clone: A much larger clone is a single base away; this may be a read error. CDR3 DNA sequence: TGTGCCAGCAGTTACGGGGGGGGGAACACTGAAGCTTTCTTT. This encodes CASSYGGGNTEAFF. The gene calls are TRBV6-5 and TRBJ1-1; TRBD1 is a possible D gene (5 bases). The V end was cut by 2 bases, the J end by 1 base, with 8 bases between. The CDR3 contains 14 residues. Germline CDR1 reads MNHEY; CDR2 reads SVGAGI.

The chain is built from TRBV5-6 and TRBJ2-2, with unresolved D. V gave up 0 bases and J gave up 9 bases, with 18 bases separating them. Germline lookup yields CDR1 SGHDT and CDR2 YYEEEE. The CDR3 is made up of 16 amino acids. CDR3 DNA: TGTGCCAGCAGCTTGGAGGTCGGGTTTGTTCAGTGGGAGCTGTTTTTT. Protein: CASSLEVGFVQWELFF.

The chain has TRBV12-5 and TRBJ2-3; the D gene is possibly TRBD2 (5 bases). This CDR3 spans 15 amino acids. Germline CDR1 and CDR2: LGHNT and FRNRAP. V was clipped by 5 bases and J by 0 bases, with 12 bases between them. The CDR3 spells CASGLGLVSTDTQYF. As DNA, the CDR3 is TGTGCTAGTGGTCTTGGACTGGTTAGCACAGATACGCAGTATTTT.

J is TRBJ1-3 and V is TRBV5-6, with no clear D. V shed 0 bases and J shed 0 bases, with 10 bases lying between them. The germline V gene encodes CDR1 SGHDT and CDR2 YYEEEE. The CDR3 loop spans 16 amino acids. The CDR3 loop is CASSLDFLGSGNTIYF. Here the CDR3 DNA reads TGTGCCAGCAGCTTGGATTTTCTAGGCTCTGGAAACACCATATATTTT.

The V gene is TRBV3-1 (or the pseudogene TRBV3-2), the J gene TRBJ1-1; tentative D call: TRBD1 (6 bases). The V and J ends lost 1 base and 0 bases respectively, with 12 bases between them. Germline loops: CDR1 LGHDT, CDR2 YNNKEL (reference sequence). The CDR3 runs to 16 residues. The CDR3 is CASSQVGQLMNTEAFF. CDR3 nucleotides: TGTGCCAGCAGCCAAGTGGGACAACTAATGAACACTGAAGCTTTCTTT.

V gene TRBV15 combines with J gene TRBJ2-3; weak D call: TRBD2 (6 bases). Trimming pared 3 bases from V and 5 bases from J, leaving 18 bases between. Germline V gene data show CDR1 as LNHNV and CDR2 as YYDKDF (reference sequence). This CDR3 spans 16 amino acids. CDR3 in amino acids: CATSRELALSIDTQYF. CDR3 DNA: TGTGCCACCAGCAGGGAACTAGCACTTAGTATAGATACGCAGTATTTT.

The J gene is TRBJ2-6, the V gene TRBV5-8, with 11 bases fitting TRBD1. This CDR3 spans 18 amino acids. The V gene's germline CDR1 is SGHTS and CDR2 YDEGEE. Trimming removed 2 bases from V and 1 base from J; junction bases left unmatched: 5. The CDR3, as DNA: TGTGCCAGCAGCTTCGCCGGGACAGGGGGGTCTGGGGCCAACGTCCTGACTTTC. It codes for CASSFAGTGGSGANVLTF.

V and J are TRBV5-1 and TRBJ2-2, with TRBD1 matching over 8 bases. The CDR3 spans 15 residues. Germline V gene sequence: CDR1 SGHRS, CDR2 YFSETQ. V gave up 4 bases and J gave up 3 bases; unmatched junction bases: 5. CDR3 bases: TGCGCCAGCAGCATGACAGGGGCGGACACCGGGGAGCTGTTTTTT. It codes for CASSMTGADTGELFF.

This clone was recorded once. The CDR3: CASRQGAGTEAFF. CDR3 nucleotides: TGTGCCAGCAGGCAGGGGGCTGGCACTGAAGCTTTCTTT. The chain employs TRBV6-5 and TRBJ1-1; 8 bases line up with TRBD1. This CDR3 is built from 13 residues. J gave up 4 bases and V 6 bases, and 4 bases lay outside the gene matches. Per the germline V gene, CDR1 is MNHEY and CDR2 is SVGAGI.

The rearrangement uses TRBV23-1 and TRBJ2-7; 7 bases match TRBD1. TRBV23-1 is known as an ORF, though its function is uncertain. This CDR3 comprises 17 residues. V lost 2 bases to trimming and J lost 5 bases; unmatched junction nucleotides: 15. The CDR3 DNA reads TGCGCCAGCAGTCAACCCCTCTACAGGGGACGCAAGAACGAGCAGTACTTC. Its translation: CASSQPLYRGRKNEQYF.

The chain recombines TRBV24-1 with TRBJ1-6; D perhaps matches TRBD1 (6 bases). The CDR3 is 12 amino acids. V was clipped by 11 bases and J by 9 bases, with 13 bases between them. CDR1 and CDR2 from the germline V gene are KGHDR and SFDVKD. The CDR3 loop is CARPYRASPLHF. The CDR3 nucleotides read TGTGCCAGACCGTACAGGGCTTCACCCCTCCACTTT.

The chain carries TRBV3-1 (or the pseudogene TRBV3-2) and TRBJ1-3; D possibly corresponds to TRBD1 (5 bases). This CDR3 is 20 amino acids long. V was cut by 0 bases and J by 0 bases, with 21 bases left in between. Germline V gene data show CDR1 as LGHDT and CDR2 as YNNKEL (reference sequence). DNA of the CDR3: TGTGCCAGCAGCCAAGAGGTGGTATGGTTTTGGGGCTCCTCTGGAAACACCATATATTTT. The encoded protein is CASSQEVVWFWGSSGNTIYF.

Concerning this clone itself: This sample includes further DNA sequences coding for the same CDR3. V is TRBV3-1 (or the pseudogene TRBV3-2) and J is TRBJ1-2; 9 bases line up with TRBD1. V lost 4 bases and J lost 5; bases outside the gene matches: 2. CDR3 length: 13 amino acids. The germline gives CDR1 LGHDT, CDR2 YNNKEL (reference sequence). CDR3 amino acids: CASSLGTGYGYTF. In nucleotides, the CDR3 is TGTGCCAGCAGCCTTGGGACAGGGTATGGCTACACCTTC.

This chain joins TRBV10-3 and TRBJ2-3; TRBD1 matches 12 bases. This CDR3 contains 17 residues. The germline V gene has CDR1 ENHRY and CDR2 SYGVKD. After removal of 3 bases from V and 6 bases from J, the junction contained 10 bases not matched to a gene. The CDR3 DNA follows: TGTGCCATCAGTGACCGGGACAGGGGGCGTGAGCGTGATACGCAGTATTTT. Its translation is CAISDRDRGRERDTQYF.

The CDR3 DNA follows: TGTGCCAGCAGCTTTAAGGCGACTAGCGGTGGAAACTCCTACAATGAGCAGTTCTTC. Translation gives CASSFKATSGGNSYNEQFF. The V call is TRBV12-1, the J call TRBJ2-1; the listed D gene, TRBD2, was not tested against the DNA. TRBV12-1 is listed as a pseudogene. This CDR3 contains 19 residues.

The chain combines TRBV10-1 with TRBJ2-2, with TRBD2 identical over 10 bases. The V and J ends lost 2 bases and 3 bases, in that order; junction bases with no gene match: 12. CDR3 length equals 19 residues. The V gene's germline CDR1 is WNHNN and CDR2 SYGVQD (reference sequence). Here the CDR3 reads CASSEGYSGGDRYTGELFF. CDR3 coding DNA: TGCGCCAGCAGTGAGGGTTACAGCGGGGGGGACAGGTACACCGGGGAGCTGTTTTTT.

This chain connects TRBV4-1 to TRBJ2-3, with D possibly matching TRBD2 (5 bases). Trimming cost V 0 bases and J 6 bases, with 16 bases left between them. Germline values: CDR1 MGHRA, CDR2 YSYEKL. This CDR3 contains 16 residues. This CDR3 is CASSQEGQRSSDTQYF. The CDR3 DNA reads TGCGCCAGCAGCCAAGAAGGTCAGCGGAGCTCGGATACGCAGTATTTT.

The J gene is TRBJ1-1, the V gene TRBV23-1; TRBD1 might be the D (5 bases). TRBV23-1 is classed as an ORF, of uncertain function. V was clipped by 0 bases and J by 5 bases, with 13 bases between them. The CDR3 consists of 15 residues. CDR3 sequence reads: CASSQSQDKRTEAFF. CDR3 coding DNA: TGCGCCAGCAGTCAATCCCAGGACAAAAGGACTGAAGCTTTCTTT.